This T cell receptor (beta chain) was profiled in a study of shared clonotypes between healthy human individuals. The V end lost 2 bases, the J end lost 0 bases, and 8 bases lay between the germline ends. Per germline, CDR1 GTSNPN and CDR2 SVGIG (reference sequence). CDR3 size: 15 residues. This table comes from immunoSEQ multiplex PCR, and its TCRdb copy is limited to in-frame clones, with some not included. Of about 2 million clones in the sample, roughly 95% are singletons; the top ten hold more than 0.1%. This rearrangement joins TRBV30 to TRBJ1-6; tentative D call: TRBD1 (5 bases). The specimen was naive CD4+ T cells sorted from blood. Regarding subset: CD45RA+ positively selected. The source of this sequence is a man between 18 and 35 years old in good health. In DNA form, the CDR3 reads TGTGCCTGGAGTTCCAGGGTCTCCTATAATTCACCCCTCCACTTT. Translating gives CAWSSRVSYNSPLHF.